This T cell receptor beta chain was captured by sequencing in a study of T cell responses to AZD1222 COVID-19 vaccine. CDR1 and CDR2 from the germline V gene are KGHDR and SFDVKD. The V end was cut by 0 bases, the J end by 3 bases, with 7 bases between. This CDR3 is built from 15 residues. The assay was immunoSEQ multiplex PCR, and TCRdb's table has in-frame clones only and misses some. The sample holds about 150,000 clones, 90% to 95% seen once. This receptor was obtained from an adult who received the AZD1222 COVID-19 vaccine. The source material was peripheral blood, sampled 28 days after the second AZD1222 dose. This chain links TRBV24-1 with TRBJ2-2; D not certain. Written as DNA, the CDR3 is TGTGCCACCAGTGATTTGCAAAGAGACACCGGGGAGCTGTTTTTT. Amino acids: CATSDLQRDTGELFF.